The 6 T cell receptor beta chains presented below share a single source sample, sequenced in a study of blood T cells in healthy people across ages. Next came a second PCR, run for 7 to 11 cycles, which used a sample-barcoded 5' primer along with a J-beta primer mix. In TCRdb, the 5' RACE reads were re-called with MiXCR into one record per CDR3 protein. This table holds approximately 800,000 distinct CDR3 sequences, roughly 26% found once. These data also featured in a second study, about T cells of mothers and their children.

Input material: blood. These receptors were collected from a boy aged 5 to 17 in good health.

The chain recombines TRBV28 with TRBJ2-6; TRBD1 aligns across 7 bases. Germline lookup yields CDR1 MDHEN and CDR2 SYDVKM. The trim removed 6 bases at V and 0 bases at J, leaving 5 bases unmatched. The length of the CDR3 is 16 residues. As DNA, the CDR3 is TGTGCCAGCAGGCGACAGGGCATCTCTGGGGCCAACGTCCTGACTTTC. Translation gives CASRRQGISGANVLTF.

The sample holds one count of this clonotype. The chain joins TRBV28 to TRBJ1-5; possibly TRBD1 for D (5 bases). Germline V gives CDR1 MDHEN, CDR2 SYDVKM. This CDR3 is 14 amino acids long. Deletions cut 8 bases from V and 4 bases from J, with 15 bases between. CDR3 bases: TGTGCCAGCCGTGAAGATCGGGGGAATCAGCCCCAGCATTTT. It translates to CASREDRGNQPQHF.

Here the CDR3 DNA reads TGTGCCAGCAGTGGGAGGACTGCCGTAGCAGAGACCCAGTACTTC. Translation gives CASSGRTAVAETQYF. The chain is built from TRBV7-9 and TRBJ2-5; D is perhaps TRBD2 (6 bases). CDR1 is SEHNR and CDR2 is FQNEAQ in the germline V gene (reference sequence). The CDR3 is made up of 15 amino acids. Trimming left V 6 bases short and J 4 bases short, with 18 bases between.

This clonotype was seen a few times. The V and J genes are TRBV6-2 or TRBV6-3 and TRBJ2-5, with no clear D. The better agreement between TRBJ2-7 and the DNA end casts doubt on the J call. The germline gives CDR1 MNHEY, CDR2 SVGEGT. The CDR3 extends over 14 amino acids. CDR3 nucleotide sequence: TGTGCCAGCAGTTACGGGCAGATTCTCTACGAGCAGTACTTC. Translated, it gives CASSYGQILYEQYF.

The rearrangement uses TRBV9 and TRBJ2-5; TRBD2 matches 7 bases. The germline V gene has CDR1 SGDLS and CDR2 YYNGEE. J was trimmed by 5 bases and V by 0 bases; bases with no gene match: 10. The CDR3 contains 16 residues. The CDR3 DNA reads TGTGCCAGCAGCGTAGATGGGGGGGTCCCGTTGGAGACCCAGTACTTC. Residues: CASSVDGGVPLETQYF.

This clonotype has a handful of counts. This chain uses TRBV10-3 with TRBJ2-6; D unclear. Trimming left V 6 bases short and J 2 bases short, with 8 bases between. From germline, CDR1 is ENHRY and CDR2 SYGVKD. The CDR3 covers 14 residues. The CDR3 is CAISERPGANVLTF. CDR3 nucleotide sequence: TGTGCCATCAGCGAGAGGCCTGGGGCCAACGTCCTGACTTTC.